The rows below give T cell receptor beta chains drawn from one sample of a study of blood T cell repertoires in COVID-19. Profiled with immunoSEQ multiplex PCR; TCRdb holds only in-frame clones, not every one. The sample consists of about 100,000 clones, approximately 84% of them appearing once. The sequenced sample was peripheral blood. These receptors were obtained from a human donor in a cohort sampled during active COVID-19. Each CDR3 is given without its conserved first and last residue. Fields, in order: J gene, D gene, V gene, CDR3 length, CDR3 protein. The D gene is left open where the match is weak.

J: TRBJ2-7; D: NA; V: TRBV25-1; length: 10; CDR3: ASTPGTYEQY
J: TRBJ1-1; D: NA; V: TRBV5-4; length: 12; CDR3: ASSWNARDTEAF
J: TRBJ1-1; D: NA; V: TRBV18; length: 11; CDR3: ASSPGTNTEAF
J: TRBJ1-2; D: NA; V: TRBV25-1; length: 13; CDR3: ASSELGGQNYGYT
J: TRBJ2-3; D: NA; V: TRBV6-5; length: 12; CDR3: ASSLQGGTDTQY
J: TRBJ2-1; D: NA; V: TRBV27; length: 13; CDR3: ASSLDEGAYNEQF
J: TRBJ2-3; D: TRBD2; V: TRBV4-2; length: 17; CDR3: ASSARALSGGANTDTQY
J: TRBJ1-1; D: TRBD1; V: TRBV11-3; length: 15; CDR3: ASSRRQGGVGGTEAF
J: TRBJ1-4; D: TRBD1; V: TRBV15; length: 15; CDR3: ATSTRDRGATNEKLF
J: TRBJ1-3; D: TRBD1; V: TRBV9; length: 13; CDR3: ASSPRTGPGNTIY
J: TRBJ2-1; D: TRBD1; V: TRBV5-1; length: 13; CDR3: ASSVTGVGYNEQF
J: TRBJ1-6; D: NA; V: TRBV7-2; length: 12; CDR3: ASSFGGGNSPLH
J: TRBJ2-7; D: TRBD1; V: TRBV4-1; length: 12; CDR3: ASSPSGTVYEQY
J: TRBJ2-5; D: TRBD1; V: TRBV28; length: 14; CDR3: ASSTRQGAVEETQY
J: TRBJ2-2; D: NA; V: TRBV2; length: 13; CDR3: ASSKHRADTGELF
J: TRBJ1-1; D: NA; V: TRBV12-5; length: 11; CDR3: ASGLLTNTEAF
J: TRBJ1-2; D: NA; V: TRBV4-3; length: 15; CDR3: ASSQNFDPSGTRGYT
J: TRBJ2-3; D: NA; V: TRBV3-1/TRBV3-2; length: 12; CDR3: ASSPSVGGDTQY
J: TRBJ2-3; D: TRBD1; V: TRBV2; length: 14; CDR3: ASSSPWGQGADTQY
J: TRBJ1-1; D: NA; V: TRBV2; length: 11; CDR3: ASSGRQDTEAF
J: TRBJ2-5; D: NA; V: TRBV7-9; length: 10; CDR3: ASSLDYETQY
J: TRBJ2-3; D: TRBD1; V: TRBV6-1; length: 14; CDR3: ASSGQGWWSTDTQY
J: TRBJ2-7; D: TRBD2; V: TRBV7-2; length: 13; CDR3: ASSLNSGGRTEQY
J: TRBJ1-2; D: NA; V: TRBV12-3/TRBV12-4; length: 10; CDR3: ASSLGSYGYT
J: TRBJ2-5; D: NA; V: TRBV5-6; length: 14; CDR3: ASSWKGAGERETQY
J: TRBJ1-1; D: TRBD1; V: TRBV28; length: 11; CDR3: AVLGGWGTEAF
J: TRBJ2-7; D: NA; V: TRBV5-4; length: 12; CDR3: ASSPRGGSYEQY
J: TRBJ2-5; D: NA; V: TRBV16; length: 12; CDR3: ASSPRAGQETQY
J: TRBJ2-3; D: TRBD1; V: TRBV6-6; length: 14; CDR3: ASSYSADRGVDTQY
J: TRBJ1-2; D: NA; V: TRBV4-2; length: 12; CDR3: ASSQDLPGWGYT
J: TRBJ2-7; D: NA; V: TRBV3-1/TRBV3-2; length: 15; CDR3: ASSQPSGFRGSYEQY
J: TRBJ2-3; D: TRBD2; V: TRBV19; length: 12; CDR3: ASRTSGGTDTQY
J: TRBJ1-2; D: NA; V: TRBV19; length: 12; CDR3: ASSISMNGYGYT
J: TRBJ1-2; D: NA; V: TRBV19; length: 12; CDR3: ASSPRRVRDGYT
J: TRBJ1-6; D: TRBD1; V: TRBV7-6; length: 16; CDR3: ASSSSGTGASYNSPLH
J: TRBJ2-7; D: NA; V: TRBV28; length: 11; CDR3: ASSLSDTPPRY
J: TRBJ2-7; D: NA; V: TRBV5-1; length: 14; CDR3: ASSLLLDSQPYEQY
J: TRBJ2-4; D: NA; V: TRBV2; length: 13; CDR3: ASRGEYLAKNIQY
J: TRBJ1-1; D: NA; V: TRBV7-9; length: 11; CDR3: ASSLYGNTEAF
J: TRBJ2-2; D: NA; V: TRBV7-9; length: 13; CDR3: ASSPRGSNTGELF
J: TRBJ1-1; D: NA; V: TRBV6-5; length: 11; CDR3: ASSLNRATEAF
J: TRBJ1-5; D: TRBD1; V: TRBV6-2/TRBV6-3; length: 14; CDR3: ASSYAGQPLRQPQH
J: TRBJ1-2; D: NA; V: TRBV4-2; length: 12; CDR3: ASSLNGGTYGYT
J: TRBJ2-5; D: NA; V: TRBV11-1; length: 14; CDR3: ASSLAAGRIQETQY
J: TRBJ2-3; D: TRBD2; V: TRBV5-5; length: 14; CDR3: ASSTPSGGAVDTQY
J: TRBJ1-1; D: TRBD1; V: TRBV5-1; length: 14; CDR3: ASSLRQGAMNTEAF
J: TRBJ1-4; D: NA; V: TRBV21-1; length: 12; CDR3: ASSSGTGDEKLF
J: TRBJ2-3; D: TRBD2; V: TRBV5-1; length: 14; CDR3: ASSLVQRGSTDTQY
J: TRBJ2-1; D: NA; V: TRBV9; length: 13; CDR3: ASSVTTARPNEQF
J: TRBJ2-7; D: TRBD2; V: TRBV5-5; length: 14; CDR3: ASSLGGGQVSYEQY
J: TRBJ2-3; D: TRBD2; V: TRBV4-3; length: 15; CDR3: ASSQVVPGGPGDTQY
J: TRBJ1-2; D: NA; V: TRBV6-2/TRBV6-3; length: 11; CDR3: ASSGQVNYGYT
J: TRBJ2-6; D: TRBD2; V: TRBV24-1; length: 14; CDR3: ATSAREGSGANVLT
J: TRBJ1-3; D: NA; V: TRBV2; length: 13; CDR3: ASSEMGYSGNTIY
J: TRBJ2-1; D: TRBD2; V: TRBV11-2; length: 15; CDR3: ASSLDLTAGGRGEQF